This TCR beta chain was captured by sequencing in a study of shared clonotypes between healthy human individuals. Profiling relied on immunoSEQ multiplex PCR, and the TCRdb table lists in-frame clones only, not all of them. The sample includes about 2.4 million clones, just over 90% seen only once; the top ten take roughly 0.14%. CDR3 size: 15 residues. V dropped 0 bases and J dropped 8 bases, with 16 bases sitting between them. Per the germline V gene, CDR1 is MNHEY and CDR2 is SVGAGI. The receptor's source is a man younger than 35 in good health. The rearrangement uses TRBV6-5 and TRBJ1-1; D possibly corresponds to TRBD1 (5 bases). Specimen: naive CD4+ T cells sorted from blood. Subset meaning: CD45RA+ positively selected. The CDR3 coding sequence is TGTGCCAGCAGTTACTCCGGTGGTACAGGACTCGAAGCTTTCTTT. Its translation: CASSYSGGTGLEAFF.